These T cell receptor beta chains were read from a single sample in a study of shared clonotypes between healthy human individuals. Clones were sequenced by immunoSEQ multiplex PCR, and TCRdb holds only the in-frame ones, with some missing. The sample lists about 870,000 clones, 92% seen once, with 24% in the top ten. The sequenced sample was naive CD8+ T cells sorted from blood. These receptors all come from a man between 25 and 39 years old in good health. Both conserved end residues are part of each CDR3. D genes are given only for firm matches. Rows may omit the clone size; those that give it use once, few, many or a size class.

J,V,D,size,DNA,CDR3
TRBJ2-7,TRBV27,NA,once,TGTGCCACCGCTTGGGGGGCAGGGCCCTACGAGCAGTACTTC,CATAWGAGPYEQYF
TRBJ2-5,TRBV7-9,TRBD2,NA,TGTGCCAGCAGCTCGGCTAGCGGTACCCAAGAGACCCAGTACTTC,CASSSASGTQETQYF
TRBJ2-7,TRBV29-1,TRBD2,NA,TGCAGCGGCAGGGAGGGCGAATCCTACGAGCAGTACTTC,CSGREGESYEQYF
TRBJ1-4,TRBV2,TRBD1,NA,TGTGCCAGCAGTGAAAGGGCAGGGGGACATGAAAAACTGTTTTTT,CASSERAGGHEKLFF
TRBJ2-1,TRBV6-5,NA,NA,TGTGCCAGCAGTTACTCCCAGGGGATCAATGAGCAGTTCTTC,CASSYSQGINEQFF
TRBJ2-1,TRBV28,TRBD1,few,TGTGCCACCAGGACAGGGTATAGTATAGACAATGAGCAGTTCTTC,CATRTGYSIDNEQFF
TRBJ1-1,TRBV4-3,NA,NA,TGCGCCAGCAGCCAAGATCATTGGCGACCTCCTGGAGCTTTCTTT,CASSQDHWRPPGAFF
TRBJ2-7,TRBV9,TRBD1,NA,TGTGCCAGCAGCGCACAGGGGGCGCCGGGCGAGCAGTACTTC,CASSAQGAPGEQYF
TRBJ2-1,TRBV13,TRBD1,NA,TGTGCCAGCAGCCGGCGGGACAGGAGAAACTACAATGAGCAGTTCTTC,CASSRRDRRNYNEQFF
TRBJ2-7,TRBV5-5,TRBD1,NA,TGTGCCAGCAGCCCGGACAGGGGGCTCTACGAGCAGTACTTC,CASSPDRGLYEQYF
TRBJ1-4,TRBV18,NA,NA,TGTGCCAGCTCACCCGAGTGGGCCCCTAATGAAAAACTGTTTTTT,CASSPEWAPNEKLFF
TRBJ2-3,TRBV5-5,NA,NA,TGTGCCAGCAGCTTCGGTAGTTCTAGCACAGATACGCAGTATTTT,CASSFGSSSTDTQYF
TRBJ2-3,TRBV14,TRBD2,NA,TGTGCCACCCGGGGTAGCGGGAGTACGAGAGATACGCAGTATTTT,CATRGSGSTRDTQYF
TRBJ2-1,TRBV19,TRBD1,NA,TGTGCCAGTAGTAGACAGGGGTTGTGGAATGAGCAGTTCTTC,CASSRQGLWNEQFF
TRBJ2-1,TRBV5-1,NA,NA,TGCGCCAGCAGCGAAGGACAGATTGAGCAGTTCTTC,CASSEGQIEQFF
TRBJ1-5,TRBV7-3,TRBD1,NA,TGTGCCAGCAGCTTAAATAACTGTCGGGTTCGGACAGGGGGTAGACAGCCCCAGCATTTT,CASSLNNCRVRTGGRQPQHF
TRBJ2-7,TRBV27,TRBD1,NA,TGTGCCAGCACTCCCCTCCGGGACAGGGGCTACGAGCAGTACTTC,CASTPLRDRGYEQYF
TRBJ2-1,TRBV7-7,TRBD1,NA,TGTGCCAGCAGCTTAGGGACAGGGGCCTTAAGCTCCTACAATGAGCAGTTCTTC,CASSLGTGALSSYNEQFF
TRBJ2-7,TRBV30,NA,NA,TGTGCCTGGACTGATCTGGACAACTCCTACGAGCAGTACTTC,CAWTDLDNSYEQYF
TRBJ2-3,TRBV5-1,TRBD2,NA,TGCGCCAGCAGCTTGTCAAGACCTCTAGCGGCTAGCGGGAGTGAGTCAGATACGCAGTATTTT,CASSLSRPLAASGSESDTQYF
TRBJ2-7,TRBV7-9,NA,NA,TGTGCCAGCAGCCCCCGTAGCCACTACGAGCAGTACTTC,CASSPRSHYEQYF
TRBJ1-1,TRBV28,NA,few,TGTGCCAGCAGTTTTTTGGCGAACACTGAAGCTTTCTTT,CASSFLANTEAFF
TRBJ1-5,TRBV6-1,NA,NA,TGTGCCAGCAGTGGCCTGGACTTGTCGGTAAATCAGCCCCAGCATTTT,CASSGLDLSVNQPQHF
TRBJ2-5,TRBV25-1,NA,NA,TGTGCCAGCAGTCCGTCAGAGACCCAGTACTTC,CASSPSETQYF
TRBJ2-2,TRBV5-1,TRBD1,once,TGCGCCAGCAGCGACCGGGACAGGGACACCGGGGAGCTGTTTTTT,CASSDRDRDTGELFF
TRBJ2-7,TRBV10-1,NA,NA,TGCGCCAGCAGTGAGATACCGGGAGACGAGCAGTACTTC,CASSEIPGDEQYF
TRBJ2-5,TRBV28,TRBD2,NA,TGTGCCAGTAACATTCGGACTAGCGGGAGCGATGAGACCCAGTACTTC,CASNIRTSGSDETQYF
TRBJ2-1,TRBV5-8,TRBD2,once,TGTGCCAGCAGCTTTGGTCTAGCGGGAGCCAATGAGCAGTTCTTC,CASSFGLAGANEQFF
TRBJ2-1,TRBV7-9,TRBD1,NA,TGTGCCAGCAGCTTATTCCGGGACAGGGATAACAATGAGCAGTTCTTC,CASSLFRDRDNNEQFF
TRBJ1-3,TRBV16,TRBD1,NA,TGTGCCAGCAGCCAGCCGGGACAGGGTCGTTCTGGAAACACCATATATTTT,CASSQPGQGRSGNTIYF
TRBJ2-7,TRBV27,TRBD2,NA,TGTGCCAGCAGTTTATCGCGGGGGGGCTCCTACGAGCAGTACTTC,CASSLSRGGSYEQYF
TRBJ2-7,TRBV7-6,TRBD2,NA,TGTGCCAGCAGCCCCAGCCCTGGGACTAGTCGCGAGCAGTACTTC,CASSPSPGTSREQYF
TRBJ2-7,TRBV10-3,TRBD2,NA,TGTGCCATCAGTGAAGGTTCTAGCGGGAGCTACGAGCAGTACTTC,CAISEGSSGSYEQYF
TRBJ2-3,TRBV28,TRBD2,NA,TGTGCCAGCAGTTTACTTAGCGGGAGGGAGAAAGATACGCAGTATTTT,CASSLLSGREKDTQYF
TRBJ2-1,TRBV9,TRBD2,NA,TGTGCCAGCACCCTAACAGGGACTAGCAATGAGCAGTTCTTC,CASTLTGTSNEQFF
TRBJ1-5,TRBV28,NA,NA,TGTGCCAGCAGATTGGGGAGGGGCGGGGTCCAGCCCCAGCATTTT,CASRLGRGGVQPQHF
TRBJ2-1,TRBV30,NA,NA,TGTGCCTGGGAGACCGAGGGCCGCAATGAGCAGTTCTTC,CAWETEGRNEQFF